Below, 22 T cell receptor beta chains from the same sample are listed, as sequenced in a study of T-cell reconstitution after alpha-beta-depleted transplantation in children. Unique molecular identifiers were incorporated into the prepared TCRbeta library. TCRdb passed the PCR reads through MiXCR, listing each CDR3 protein once. Found here are around 700,000 distinct CDR3 sequences, about 12% of them singletons; the top ten hold approximately 0.8%. This material consisted of PBMCs, taken before TCRalphabeta/CD19-depleted stem cell transplant. The source of these receptors is a girl aged 2-10 years with congenital amegakaryocytic thrombocytopenia, due to receive a stem cell transplant.

Remarks on this clonotype: A much larger clone is a single base away; this may be a read error. The chain employs TRBV5-1 and TRBJ1-1; the D is unclear. The CDR3 sequence is 12 residues long. Germline V lookup: CDR1 SGHRS, CDR2 YFSETQ. The chain's CDR3 is CAGSSGNTEAFF. CDR3 nucleotide sequence: TGCGCCGGCAGCTCAGGGAACACTGAAGCTTTCTTT.

The rearrangement joins TRBV10-3 to TRBJ2-3; D is unresolved. The CDR3 spans 14 residues. Germline assignment: CDR1 ENHRY and CDR2 SYGVKD. V gave up 4 bases and J gave up 1 base, with 9 bases separating them. The DNA of the CDR3 is TGTGCCATCAGTGGGGATGGGCGCACAGATACGCAGTATTTT. Protein sequence: CAISGDGRTDTQYF.

The sample holds a few counts of this clonotype. The V and J genes are TRBV7-2 and TRBJ1-4; D not certain. Trimming took 2 bases from V and 8 from J, leaving 12 bases between them. Germline CDR1 is SGHTA and CDR2 is FQGNSA. The CDR3 is 14 residues long. The CDR3 coding sequence is TGTGCCAGCAGCTTACCCCCTAGGGAAGAAAAACTGTTTTTT. Protein: CASSLPPREEKLFF. The variable domain in full, completed from reference TRBV7-2 and TRBJ1-4, reads GAGVSQSPSNKVTEKGKDVELRCDPISGHTALYWYRQSLGQGLEFLIYFQGNSAPDKSGLPSDRFSAERTGGSVSTLTIQRTQQEDSAVYLCASSLPPREEKLFFGSGTQLSVL.

This clonotype was counted only a few times. The chain joins TRBV12-3 or TRBV12-4 to TRBJ2-5; D is tentatively TRBD1 or TRBD2 (6 bases each). V was shortened by 3 bases and J by 5 bases, with 13 bases between the two germline ends. CDR3 length: 14 amino acids. The CDR3 DNA reads TGTGCCAGCAGTTTCAGCCAGGGGAGGGAGACCCAGTACTTC. Protein: CASSFSQGRETQYF.

The rearrangement uses TRBV20-1 and TRBJ2-5, with D uncertain. The V gene's germline CDR1 is DFQATT and CDR2 SNEGSKA (reference sequence). V was cut by 0 bases and J by 4 bases, with 12 bases left in between. The CDR3 spans 14 residues. The CDR3 loop reads CSARDPLLLETQYF. The DNA of the CDR3 is TGCAGTGCTAGAGATCCCCTACTACTAGAGACCCAGTACTTC.

This clonotype was observed a handful of times. V usage is TRBV7-9 and J usage is TRBJ2-1; D unclear. V lost 5 bases and J lost 6, with 17 bases in between. Looked up from germline, CDR1 is SEHNR and CDR2 is FQNEAQ (reference sequence). CDR3 length: 15 amino acids. This CDR3 reads CASSAPTRVGNEQFF. In DNA, the CDR3 is TGTGCCAGCAGCGCGCCCACCCGAGTGGGCAATGAGCAGTTCTTC.

This clonotype was counted between two and nine times. The chain combines TRBV5-1 with TRBJ2-7; TRBD2 agrees at 12 bases. CDR3 length: 16 residues. Germline values: CDR1 SGHRS, CDR2 YFSETQ. Germline trimming cut 0 bases from V and 4 bases from J; bases unmatched to any gene: 5. CDR3 in DNA: TGCGCCAGCAGCTTGGGTCTGACTAGCGGGAGTTACGAGCAGTACTTC. As protein: CASSLGLTSGSYEQYF.

This clonotype appeared once. V gene TRBV7-9 combines with J gene TRBJ2-1, with unresolved D. V was shortened by 7 bases and J by 5 bases, with 15 bases between the two germline ends. In germline, CDR1 is SEHNR, CDR2 FQNEAQ (reference sequence). The CDR3 extends over 14 amino acids. CDR3 amino acids: CASTLGPPNNEQFF. In DNA form, the CDR3 reads TGTGCCAGCACCCTTGGACCACCAAACAATGAGCAGTTCTTC.

This clonotype was observed many times. The chain couples TRBV10-3 to TRBJ2-5; 8 bases fit TRBD2. The CDR3 consists of 12 residues. CDR1 is ENHRY, CDR2 SYGVKD, per germline. Trimming removed 0 bases from V and 13 bases from J; junction bases left unmatched: 4. The CDR3 here is CAISESRTSLYF. The CDR3 nucleotides are TGTGCCATCAGTGAGTCCCGGACTAGCCTGTACTTC.

There are a few counts of this clonotype. This chain links TRBV7-9 with TRBJ2-3; D ambiguous. Germline assignment: CDR1 SEHNR and CDR2 FQNEAQ (reference sequence). V shed 2 bases and J shed 6 bases, with 12 bases lying between them. This CDR3 is 14 amino acids long. The CDR3 loop is CASSLKPPRDTQYF. In nucleotides, the CDR3 is TGTGCCAGCAGCTTAAAACCCCCGCGGGATACGCAGTATTTT.

There are a few counts of this clonotype. The CDR3 DNA follows: TGCAGTGCTAGAGAGGGCCGACCTGGGCAGTACTTC. Translated: CSAREGRPGQYF. This chain connects TRBV20-1 to TRBJ2-7, with D unresolved. The CDR3 covers 12 residues. The V gene lost 0 bases and the J gene lost 9 bases, with 12 bases spanning the gap. Germline CDR1 is DFQATT and CDR2 is SNEGSKA (reference sequence).

This clonotype was picked up many times. The V call is TRBV5-1, the J call TRBJ1-4; D is undetermined. CDR3 length: 14 amino acids. Looked up from germline, CDR1 is SGHRS and CDR2 is YFSETQ. Trimming shortened V by 2 bases and J by 1 base, and 6 bases separated the two germline ends. CDR3 in DNA: TGCGCCAGCAGCTTACCGGGAACTAATGAAAAACTGTTTTTT. It translates to CASSLPGTNEKLFF. Drawing the rest from reference TRBV5-1 and TRBJ1-4, the complete variable domain is KAGVTQTPRYLIKTRGQQVTLSCSPISGHRSVSWYQQTPGQGLQFLFEYFSETQRNKGNFPGRFSGRQFSNSRSEMNVSTLELGDSALYLCASSLPGTNEKLFFGSGTQLSVL.

This clonotype occurred many times. This chain links TRBV20-1 with TRBJ2-7, with D possibly matching TRBD2 (5 bases). Germline V gene lookup returns CDR1 DFQATT and CDR2 SNEGSKA (reference sequence). Trimming shortened V by 4 bases and J by 5 bases, and 18 bases separated the two germline ends. The CDR3 consists of 14 residues. Here the CDR3 reads CSAIISSGRDEQYF. CDR3 nucleotides: TGCAGTGCTATAATTTCGAGCGGTCGGGACGAGCAGTACTTC.

This clonotype was recorded a few times. The chain joins TRBV2 to TRBJ2-1; 8 positions match TRBD2. The CDR3 totals 16 residues. V gave up 3 bases and J gave up 1 base; unmatched junction bases: 5. CDR1 SNHLY and CDR2 FYNNEI come from the germline V gene. CDR3 sequence: CASSDIPSGSYNEQFF. The CDR3 region has the DNA TGTGCCAGCAGTGATATCCCTAGCGGGTCCTACAATGAGCAGTTCTTC.

This clonotype was seen only a few times. This chain connects TRBV29-1 to TRBJ2-5; D possibly corresponds to TRBD1 (7 bases). V was clipped by 3 bases and J by 5 bases, with 13 bases between them. Germline values: CDR1 SQVTM, CDR2 ANQGSEA. The CDR3 has 13 amino acids. Here the CDR3 reads CSVDKGAGETQYF. The CDR3 DNA is TGCAGCGTTGATAAGGGGGCGGGGGAGACCCAGTACTTC.

The rearrangement joins TRBV15 to TRBJ1-3; D is unclear. Germline V lookup: CDR1 LNHNV, CDR2 YYDKDF (reference sequence). This CDR3 has 14 amino acids. V gave up 7 bases and J gave up 2 bases, with 12 bases separating them. This chain's CDR3 is CATTPSETGNTIYF. Here the CDR3 DNA reads TGTGCCACCACCCCTTCAGAAACTGGAAACACCATATATTTT.

This clonotype appeared a single time. The gene calls are TRBV11-1 and TRBJ2-1; D assignment may be TRBD1 or TRBD2 (5 bases each). With 4 bases removed from V and 0 bases from J, the gap between germline ends came to 19 bases. Germline CDR1 is SGHAT and CDR2 is FQDESV (reference sequence). There are 18 residues in the CDR3. CDR3 sequence: CASSSKPGPPGSYNEQFF. DNA for the CDR3: TGTGCCAGCAGCTCAAAACCGGGACCACCCGGCTCCTACAATGAGCAGTTCTTC. The variable domain in full, completed from reference TRBV11-1 and TRBJ2-1, reads EAEVAQSPRYKITEKSQAVAFWCDPISGHATLYWYRQILGQGPELLVQFQDESVVDDSQLPKDRFSAERLKGVDSTLKIQPAELGDSAMYLCASSSKPGPPGSYNEQFFGPGTRLTVL.

On this clonotype itself: The junction and the germline gene differ at one end; a read error may be behind it. The rearrangement links TRBV20-1 to TRBJ2-3; 14 nucleotides line up with TRBD2. The CDR3 runs to 17 residues. Germline V gene lookup returns CDR1 DFQATT and CDR2 SNEGSKA (reference sequence). The CDR3 loop reads CCASPLTSGRVVDTQYF. The CDR3 nucleotides are TGCTGTGCTAGTCCTTTGACTAGCGGGAGGGTGGTAGATACGCAGTATTTT.

This clonotype was detected many times. This chain joins TRBV20-1 and TRBJ2-7; 8 positions agree with TRBD2. J lost 1 base, V lost 0 bases, and 8 bases had no gene match. This CDR3 is 16 amino acids long. From germline, CDR1 is DFQATT and CDR2 SNEGSKA (reference sequence). The CDR3 region is CSARDPNSGKSYEQYF. In nucleotides, the CDR3 is TGCAGTGCTAGAGATCCTAATAGCGGGAAATCCTACGAGCAGTACTTC.

This clonotype was seen only a few times. The chain links TRBV7-9 to TRBJ2-7; 9 bases agree with TRBD2. This CDR3 region has 16 residues. Losses at the gene ends were 1 base for V and 3 bases for J; bases not matched to a gene: 7. The germline V gene has CDR1 SEHNR and CDR2 FQNEAQ (reference sequence). The CDR3 region is CASSLGGLAGLYEQYF. The DNA of the CDR3 is TGTGCCAGCAGCTTAGGGGGTCTAGCGGGACTCTACGAGCAGTACTTC.

There are many counts of this clonotype. The chain uses TRBV25-1 and TRBJ2-5, with TRBD1 matching over 10 bases. Germline CDR1 MGHDK, CDR2 SYGVNS. The CDR3 loop spans 17 amino acids. V shed 5 bases and J 3 bases; nucleotides not matched to a gene: 12. The CDR3, as DNA: TGTGCCAGCAGTCCCGTACCAGGACAGGGGGGGGAAGAGACCCAGTACTTC. Amino acids: CASSPVPGQGGEETQYF.

This clonotype was counted ten times or more. V and J are TRBV6-6 and TRBJ1-4; D unresolved. The germline V gene encodes CDR1 MNHNY and CDR2 SVGAGI (reference sequence). CDR3 length: 11 residues. Trimming shortened V by 6 bases and J by 8 bases, and 7 bases separated the two germline ends. CDR3 protein: CASSSWEKLFF. For the CDR3, the DNA is TGTGCCAGCAGCTCCTGGGAAAAACTGTTTTTT.